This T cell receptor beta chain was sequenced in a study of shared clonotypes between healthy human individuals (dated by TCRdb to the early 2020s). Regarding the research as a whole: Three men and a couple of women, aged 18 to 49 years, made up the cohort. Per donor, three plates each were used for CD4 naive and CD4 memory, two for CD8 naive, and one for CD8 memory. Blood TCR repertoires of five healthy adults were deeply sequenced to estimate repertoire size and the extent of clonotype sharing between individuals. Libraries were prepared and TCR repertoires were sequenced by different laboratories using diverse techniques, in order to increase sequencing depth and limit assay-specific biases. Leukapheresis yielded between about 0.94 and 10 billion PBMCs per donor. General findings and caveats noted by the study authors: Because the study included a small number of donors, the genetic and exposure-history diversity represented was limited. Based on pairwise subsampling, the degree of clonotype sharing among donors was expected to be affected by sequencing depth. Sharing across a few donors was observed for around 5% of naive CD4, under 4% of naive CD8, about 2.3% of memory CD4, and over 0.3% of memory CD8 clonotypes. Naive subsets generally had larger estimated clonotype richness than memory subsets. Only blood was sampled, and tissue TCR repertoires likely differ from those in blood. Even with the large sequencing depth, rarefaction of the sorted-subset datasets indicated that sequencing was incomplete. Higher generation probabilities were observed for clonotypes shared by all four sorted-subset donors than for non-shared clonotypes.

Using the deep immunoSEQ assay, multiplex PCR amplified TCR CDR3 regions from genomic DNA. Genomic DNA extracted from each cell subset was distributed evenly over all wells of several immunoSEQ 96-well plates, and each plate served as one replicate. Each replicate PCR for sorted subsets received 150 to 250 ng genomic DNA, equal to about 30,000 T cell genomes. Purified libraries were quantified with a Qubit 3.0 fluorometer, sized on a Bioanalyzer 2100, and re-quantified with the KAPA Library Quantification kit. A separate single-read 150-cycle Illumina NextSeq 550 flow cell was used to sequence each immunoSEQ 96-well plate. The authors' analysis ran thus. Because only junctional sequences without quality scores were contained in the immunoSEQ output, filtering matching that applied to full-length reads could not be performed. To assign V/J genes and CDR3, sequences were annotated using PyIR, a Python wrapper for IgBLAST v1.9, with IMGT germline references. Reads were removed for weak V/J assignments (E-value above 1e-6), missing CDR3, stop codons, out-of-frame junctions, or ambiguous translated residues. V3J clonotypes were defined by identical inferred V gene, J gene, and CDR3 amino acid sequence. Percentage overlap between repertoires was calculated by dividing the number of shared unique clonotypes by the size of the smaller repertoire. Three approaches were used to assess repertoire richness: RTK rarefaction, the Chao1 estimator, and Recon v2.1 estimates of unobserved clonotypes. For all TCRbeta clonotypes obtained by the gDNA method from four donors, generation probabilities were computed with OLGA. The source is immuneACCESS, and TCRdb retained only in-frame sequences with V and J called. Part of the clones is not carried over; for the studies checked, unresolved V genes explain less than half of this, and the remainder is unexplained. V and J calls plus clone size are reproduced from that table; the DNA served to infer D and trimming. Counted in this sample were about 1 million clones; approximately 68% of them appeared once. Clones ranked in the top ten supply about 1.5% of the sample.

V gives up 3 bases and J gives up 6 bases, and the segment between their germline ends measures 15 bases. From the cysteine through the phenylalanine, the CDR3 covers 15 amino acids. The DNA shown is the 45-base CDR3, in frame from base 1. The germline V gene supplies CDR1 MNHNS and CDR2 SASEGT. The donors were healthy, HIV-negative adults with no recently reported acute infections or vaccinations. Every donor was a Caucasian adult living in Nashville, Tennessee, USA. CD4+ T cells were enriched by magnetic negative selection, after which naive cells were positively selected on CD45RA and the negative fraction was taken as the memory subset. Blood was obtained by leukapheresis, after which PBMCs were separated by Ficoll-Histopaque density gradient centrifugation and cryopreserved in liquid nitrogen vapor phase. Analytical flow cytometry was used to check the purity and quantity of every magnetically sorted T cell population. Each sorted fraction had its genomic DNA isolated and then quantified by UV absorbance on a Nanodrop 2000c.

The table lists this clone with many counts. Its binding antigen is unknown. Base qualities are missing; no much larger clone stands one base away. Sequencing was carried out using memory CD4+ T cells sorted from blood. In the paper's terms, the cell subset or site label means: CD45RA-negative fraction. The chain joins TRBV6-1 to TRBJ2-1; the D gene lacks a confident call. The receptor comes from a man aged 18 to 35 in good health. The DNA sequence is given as TGTGCCAGCAGTGACCCGGACGCTGGAATCAATGAGCAGTTCTTC. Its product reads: CASSDPDAGINEQFF.